This T cell receptor beta chain originates from a study of blood T cells in healthy people across ages. To note about this clonotype: As yet, its antigen is unknown.

Per the germline V gene, CDR1 is SQVTM and CDR2 is ANQGSEA. CDR3 length: 13 amino acids. Every donor gave approximately 10 milliliters of peripheral blood. Study results and limitations: Naive T cell percentage by flow cytometry tracked strongly with beta diversity.

The authors ran a second PCR of about 6 to 11 cycles using a sample-barcoded 5' primer and a J-beta primer mix. The authors tagged each cDNA molecule using a template-switch adaptor with 12 random nucleotides. TCRdb reprocessed the 5' RACE reads with MiXCR, giving one entry per CDR3 protein. Here the sample spans fewer than 900,000 distinct CDR3 sequences, roughly 41% being singletons. The rearrangement uses TRBV29-1 and TRBJ2-3; D remains ambiguous. The J call may be in error: the DNA end matches TRBJ1-5 better. Sequenced: blood. This clonotype was sampled from a woman aged 55-75 years in good health. The CDR3 loop reads CSVLSFSTDTQHF. CDR3 coding DNA: TGCAGCGTTCTATCCTTTAGCACAGATACGCAGCATTTT.